The clone carrying this TCR beta chain was picked up one time. This specimen comes from a study of cytomegalovirus exposure and HLA in healthy donors. The PCR made use of 60 Vbeta and 13 Jbeta primers. Using immunoSEQ multiplex PCR, the repertoire was profiled, and TCRdb retains in-frame clones only, with some absent. The table includes 190,000 or so clones, 80% detected once. The CDR3 length is 17 residues. Sequenced input: PBMCs. The chain employs TRBV21-1 and TRBJ1-5; no check of the table's D call, TRBD1, against the DNA was made. TRBV21-1 is recorded as a pseudogene. The receptor comes from a boy aged 5-17 years in good health and CMV-seronegative. CDR3 region: CASSKGDRIQGNQPQHF. The CDR3, as DNA: TGTGCCAGCAGCAAGGGGGACAGGATCCAAGGGAATCAGCCCCAGCATTTT.